A selection of T cell receptor beta chains follows, all from one sample in a study of T cells after posttransplantation cyclophosphamide. Method: immunoSEQ multiplex PCR; TCRdb's copy keeps in-frame clones and lacks some. The sample was found to contain about 33,000 clones, and every one recurs. Sequencing used PBMCs. The receptor source for this set is a girl aged 5-17 years in good health, CMV-negative, and a related stem cell transplant donor. CDR3s include the opening cysteine and the closing phenylalanine or tryptophan. The order of the fields is V gene, D gene, J gene, clone size, CDR3 DNA, CDR3 protein. The D gene is left open where the match is weak. Clone size is not always given. Where it is, it says once, few, many or a class for expanded clones.

TRBV18,TRBD1,TRBJ1-1,many,TGTGCCAGCTCACAACCAGACAGGGGGGGCACTGAAGCTTTCTTT,CASSQPDRGGTEAFF
TRBV18,-,TRBJ1-2,many,TGTGCCAGCTCACCCAATCCCTGGCCCGATTCCAACTATGGCTACACCTTC,CASSPNPWPDSNYGYTF
TRBV29-1,-,TRBJ2-5,few,TGCAGCGTAAAGAGGGTAGGCGAGACCCAGTACTTC,CSVKRVGETQYF
TRBV28,-,TRBJ2-1,many,TGTGCCAGCAGTCCCGAGGCGGACAATGAGCAGTTCTTC,CASSPEADNEQFF
TRBV6-5,TRBD1,TRBJ2-1,many,TGTGCCAGCAGCCCCCCAGGGGGAAATGAGCAGTTCTTC,CASSPPGGNEQFF
TRBV5-1,-,TRBJ1-1,many,TGCGCCAGCAGCCCGGAGTTGGTCCTGAACACTGAAGCTTTCTTT,CASSPELVLNTEAFF
TRBV18,-,TRBJ2-7,many,TGTGCCAGCTCACCACGGTCAGGCCCCGGGGTTGCGGGATCCCACGAGCAGTACTTC,CASSPRSGPGVAGSHEQYF
TRBV10-3,-,TRBJ1-1,many,TGTGCCATCAGTCAAATGAACACTGAAGCTTTCTTT,CAISQMNTEAFF
TRBV27,TRBD1,TRBJ2-7,few,TGTGCCAGCAGTTTAGGGACAGGTCCTTACGAGCAGTACTTC,CASSLGTGPYEQYF
TRBV7-9,TRBD1,TRBJ1-4,-,TGTGCCAGCATAGACGGGACAGGGGACTCTCGGCTACTTGAAAAACTGTTTTTT,CASIDGTGDSRLLEKLFF
TRBV4-1,TRBD1,TRBJ2-7,many,TGCGCCAGCAGCCACGGCAACAGACAGGGGGGGTACGAGCAGTACTTC,CASSHGNRQGGYEQYF
TRBV5-6,-,TRBJ2-3,-,TGTGCCAGCAGCTTTGGGATCTGGGGACTCATCACAGATACGCAGTATTTT,CASSFGIWGLITDTQYF
TRBV9,-,TRBJ2-1,few,TGTGCCAGCAGCGTAGGGCAGTACAATGAGCAGTTCTTC,CASSVGQYNEQFF
TRBV5-4,-,TRBJ1-2,many,TGTGCCAGCAGCTTGGCCGGTAACTATGGCTACACCTTC,CASSLAGNYGYTF
TRBV6-5,-,TRBJ2-2,many,TGTGCCAGCAGCAGGACAGTCACGAACACCGGGGAGCTGTTTTTT,CASSRTVTNTGELFF
TRBV19,-,TRBJ2-5,many,TGTGCCAGTAGTCCGGGAGATAGGGTCGAGACCCAGTACTTC,CASSPGDRVETQYF
TRBV7-9,-,TRBJ1-1,-,TGTGCCAGCAGCCATCGAGGGGAGGGGAACGCTGAAGCTTTCTTT,CASSHRGEGNAEAFF
TRBV4-3,-,TRBJ1-5,many,TGCGCCAGCAGTCAAGATTTAAGCAATCAGCCCCAGCATTTT,CASSQDLSNQPQHF
TRBV25-1,-,TRBJ2-7,few,TGTGCCAGCAGTGAAGTCAGGGGCGAGCAGTACTTC,CASSEVRGEQYF
TRBV28,TRBD1,TRBJ1-1,few,TGTGCCAGCAGCTTACAGGGGCTTGAAGCTTTCTTT,CASSLQGLEAFF
TRBV30,-,TRBJ2-1,many,TGTGCCTGGAGTGTATCCCTCAGTGAGCAGTTCTTC,CAWSVSLSEQFF
TRBV4-2,TRBD2,TRBJ2-1,few,TGTGCCAGCAGCCCGAAAGGGACTAGCGGGGAATGGAATGAGCAGTTCTTC,CASSPKGTSGEWNEQFF
TRBV9,-,TRBJ2-2,many,TGTGCCAGCAGCCCGGTAGCGCTTAACACCGGGGAGCTGTTTTTT,CASSPVALNTGELFF
TRBV13,TRBD2,TRBJ2-2,-,TGTGCCAGCAGCTCAACCCCCGGGGACTATAACACCGGGGAGCTGTTTTTT,CASSSTPGDYNTGELFF
TRBV11-2,TRBD2,TRBJ2-7,-,TGTGCCAGCAGCCGACTAGCGGACTCCTACGAGCAGTACTTC,CASSRLADSYEQYF
TRBV7-6,-,TRBJ2-7,-,TGTGCCAGCAGCTTTGGGACATCGGGCTACGAGCAGTACTTC,CASSFGTSGYEQYF
TRBV30,-,TRBJ2-7,few,TGTGCCTGGGGAACGCGGGACAGCTCCTACGAGCAGTACTTC,CAWGTRDSSYEQYF
TRBV11-2,-,TRBJ2-2,-,TGTGCCAGCAGCTTAACTACATGGCGGGAGCTGTTTTTT,CASSLTTWRELFF
TRBV27,TRBD1,TRBJ1-1,many,TGTGCCAGCAGTTGGACAGGTGGGTCCACTGAAGCTTTCTTT,CASSWTGGSTEAFF
TRBV5-4,-,TRBJ2-5,many,TGTGCCAGCAGCTTGTCGGAGGAGACCCAGTACTTC,CASSLSEETQYF